This T cell receptor beta chain was identified in a study of beta chain features in type 1 diabetes. Study at large: The patients were much like the healthy donors in age, gender and cell yields. Broader study findings: A PCR bias possibly favoring shorter templates would apply equally to patients and controls. All four CD4+ subsets of Type 1 diabetes patients contained TCRB CDR3s that were moderately but significantly shorter.

In germline, CDR1 is MGHRA, CDR2 YSYEKL. The CDR3 loop spans 15 amino acids. V was pared by 0 bases and J by 4 bases, with 12 bases between. This clone was detected only a few times. Its matching antigen is unknown. Sorting based on CD45RO/CCR7/CD25/CD127/CD95/CD27 separated CD4+ naive, central memory, regulatory and stem cell-like memory cells. The isolated RNA, all of it, was reverse transcribed, so expressed TCRB transcripts were what got sequenced. The protocol was immunoSEQ multiplex PCR, while the TCRdb copy is restricted to in-frame clones and leaves out a portion. This repertoire shows more than 250,000 clones, roughly 13% found once; its top ten account for 0.017%.

The sample comprised naive CD4+ T cells from blood. The clonotype comes from a man aged 25 to 45 with type 1 diabetes. The V gene is TRBV4-1, the J gene TRBJ1-2, with D tentatively TRBD1 (6 bases). CDR3 region: CASSQDSWDIYGYTF. The CDR3 bases are TGCGCCAGCAGCCAAGATTCGTGGGACATCTATGGCTACACCTTC.